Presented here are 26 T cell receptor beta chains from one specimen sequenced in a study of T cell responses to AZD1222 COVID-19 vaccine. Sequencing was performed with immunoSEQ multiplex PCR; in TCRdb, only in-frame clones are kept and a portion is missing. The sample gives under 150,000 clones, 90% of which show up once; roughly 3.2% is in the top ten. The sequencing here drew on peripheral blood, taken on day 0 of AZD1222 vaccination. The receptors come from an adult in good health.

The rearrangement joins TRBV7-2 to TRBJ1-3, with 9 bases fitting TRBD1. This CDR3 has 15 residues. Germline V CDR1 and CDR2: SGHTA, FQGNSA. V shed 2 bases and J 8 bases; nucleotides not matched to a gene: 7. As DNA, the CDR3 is TGTGCCAGCAGCTTATATAGGACAGGGGCTGACACCATATATTTT. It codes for CASSLYRTGADTIYF. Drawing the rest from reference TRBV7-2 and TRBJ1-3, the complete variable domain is GAGVSQSPSNKVTEKGKDVELRCDPISGHTALYWYRQSLGQGLEFLIYFQGNSAPDKSGLPSDRFSAERTGGSVSTLTIQRTQQEDSAVYLCASSLYRTGADTIYFGEGSWLTVV.

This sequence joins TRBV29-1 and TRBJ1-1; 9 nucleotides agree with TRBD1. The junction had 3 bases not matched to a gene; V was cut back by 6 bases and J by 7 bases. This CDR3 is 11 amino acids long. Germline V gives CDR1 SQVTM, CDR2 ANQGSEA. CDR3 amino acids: CSVRDRDEAFF. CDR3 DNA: TGCAGCGTCCGGGACAGGGATGAAGCTTTCTTT.

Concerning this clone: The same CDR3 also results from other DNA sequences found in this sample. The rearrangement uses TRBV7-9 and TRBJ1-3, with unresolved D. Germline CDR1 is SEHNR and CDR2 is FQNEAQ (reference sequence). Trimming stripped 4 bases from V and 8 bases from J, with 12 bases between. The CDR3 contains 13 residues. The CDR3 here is CASSSESGDTIYF. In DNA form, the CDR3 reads TGTGCCAGCAGCTCCGAATCGGGAGACACCATATATTTT.

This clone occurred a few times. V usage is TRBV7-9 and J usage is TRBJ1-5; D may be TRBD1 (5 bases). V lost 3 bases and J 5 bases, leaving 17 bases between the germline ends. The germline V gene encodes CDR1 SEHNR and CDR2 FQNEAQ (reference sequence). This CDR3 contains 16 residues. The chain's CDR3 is CASSLEPGLIYQPQHF. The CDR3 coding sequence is TGTGCCAGCAGCTTGGAACCGGGACTGATTTATCAGCCCCAGCATTTT.

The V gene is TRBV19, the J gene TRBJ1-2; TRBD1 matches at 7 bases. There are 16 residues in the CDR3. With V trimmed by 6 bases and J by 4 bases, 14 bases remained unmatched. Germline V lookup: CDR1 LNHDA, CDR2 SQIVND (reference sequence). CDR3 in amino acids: CASSLGQLSLSYGYTF. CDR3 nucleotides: TGTGCCAGTAGCTTGGGACAGCTCTCACTCTCCTATGGCTACACCTTC.

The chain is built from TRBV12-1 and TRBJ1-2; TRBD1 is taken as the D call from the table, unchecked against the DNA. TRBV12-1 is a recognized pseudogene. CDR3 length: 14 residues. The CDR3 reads CASSLRGKNYGYTF. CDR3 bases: TGTGCCAGCAGCTTAAGGGGGAAGAACTATGGCTACACCTTC.

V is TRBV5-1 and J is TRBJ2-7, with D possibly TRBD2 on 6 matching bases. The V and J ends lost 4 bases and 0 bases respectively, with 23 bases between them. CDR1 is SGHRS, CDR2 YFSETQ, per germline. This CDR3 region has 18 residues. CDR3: CASSVSSGSLGSSYEQYF. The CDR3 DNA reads TGCGCCAGCAGCGTATCCTCCGGGAGCCTAGGGAGCTCCTACGAGCAGTACTTC.

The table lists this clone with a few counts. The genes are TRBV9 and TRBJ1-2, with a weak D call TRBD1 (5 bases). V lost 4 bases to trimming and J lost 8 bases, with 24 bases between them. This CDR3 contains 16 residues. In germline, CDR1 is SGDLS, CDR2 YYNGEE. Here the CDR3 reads CASSPRPEGPEEGYTF. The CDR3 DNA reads TGTGCCAGCAGCCCCCGACCCGAGGGACCGGAGGAGGGCTACACCTTC.

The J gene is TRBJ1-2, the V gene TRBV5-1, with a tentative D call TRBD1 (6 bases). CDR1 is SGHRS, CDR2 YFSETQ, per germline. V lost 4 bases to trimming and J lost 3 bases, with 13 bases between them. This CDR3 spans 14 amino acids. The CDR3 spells CASSGGGEYYGYTF. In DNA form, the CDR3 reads TGCGCCAGCAGCGGGGGGGGCGAATACTATGGCTACACCTTC.

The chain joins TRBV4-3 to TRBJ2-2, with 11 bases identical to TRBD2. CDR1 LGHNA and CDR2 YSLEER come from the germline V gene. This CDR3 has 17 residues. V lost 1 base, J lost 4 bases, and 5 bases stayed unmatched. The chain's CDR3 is CASSQGIAGGFTGELFF. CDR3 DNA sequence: TGCGCCAGCAGCCAAGGAATAGCGGGAGGGTTCACCGGGGAGCTGTTTTTT.

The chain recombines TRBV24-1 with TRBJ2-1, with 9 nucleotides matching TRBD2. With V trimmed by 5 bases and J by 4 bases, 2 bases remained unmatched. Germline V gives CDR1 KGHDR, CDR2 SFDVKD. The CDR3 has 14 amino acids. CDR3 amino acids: CATSASGNYNEQFF. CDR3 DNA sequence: TGTGCCACCAGTGCTAGCGGGAATTACAATGAGCAGTTCTTC.

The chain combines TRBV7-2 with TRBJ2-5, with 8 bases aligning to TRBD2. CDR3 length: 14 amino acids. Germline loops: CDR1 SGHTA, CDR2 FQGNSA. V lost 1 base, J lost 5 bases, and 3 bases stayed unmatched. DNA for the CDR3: TGTGCCAGCAGCTTAGGGGCGGGAGGCGAGACCCAGTACTTC. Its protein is CASSLGAGGETQYF.

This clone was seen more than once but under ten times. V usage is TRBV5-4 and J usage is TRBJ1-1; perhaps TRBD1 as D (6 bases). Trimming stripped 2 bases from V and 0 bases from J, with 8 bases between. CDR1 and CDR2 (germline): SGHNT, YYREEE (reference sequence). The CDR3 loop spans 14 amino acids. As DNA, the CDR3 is TGTGCCAGCAGCTTACAGGGAATGAACACTGAAGCTTTCTTT. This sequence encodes CASSLQGMNTEAFF. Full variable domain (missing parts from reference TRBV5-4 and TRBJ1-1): ETGVTQSPTHLIKTRGQQVTLRCSSQSGHNTVSWYQQALGQGPQFIFQYYREEENGRGNFPPRFSGLQFPNYSSELNVNALELDDSALYLCASSLQGMNTEAFFGQGTRLTVV.

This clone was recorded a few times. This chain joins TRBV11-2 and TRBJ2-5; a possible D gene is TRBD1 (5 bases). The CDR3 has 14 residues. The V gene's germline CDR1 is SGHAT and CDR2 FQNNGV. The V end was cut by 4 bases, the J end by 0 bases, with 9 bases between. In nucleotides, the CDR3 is TGTGCCAGCAGCTGGACACCTGACCAAGAGACCCAGTACTTC. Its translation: CASSWTPDQETQYF.

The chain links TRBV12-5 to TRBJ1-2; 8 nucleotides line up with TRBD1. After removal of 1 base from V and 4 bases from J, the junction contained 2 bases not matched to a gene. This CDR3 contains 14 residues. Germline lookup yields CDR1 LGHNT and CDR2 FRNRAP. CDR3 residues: CASGLGTGSYGYTF. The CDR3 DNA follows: TGTGCTAGTGGTTTGGGGACAGGGAGCTATGGCTACACCTTC.

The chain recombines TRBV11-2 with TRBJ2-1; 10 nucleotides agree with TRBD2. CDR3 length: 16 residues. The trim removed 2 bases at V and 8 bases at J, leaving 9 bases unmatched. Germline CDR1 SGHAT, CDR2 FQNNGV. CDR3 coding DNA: TGTGCCAGCAGCTTATTTGGAACTAGCGGGGACTATGAGCAGTTCTTC. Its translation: CASSLFGTSGDYEQFF. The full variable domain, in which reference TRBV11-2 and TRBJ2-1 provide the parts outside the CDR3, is EAGVAQSPRYKIIEKRQSVAFWCNPISGHATLYWYQQILGQGPKLLIQFQNNGVVDDSQLPKDRFSAERLKGVDSTLKIQPAKLEDSAVYLCASSLFGTSGDYEQFFGPGTRLTVL.

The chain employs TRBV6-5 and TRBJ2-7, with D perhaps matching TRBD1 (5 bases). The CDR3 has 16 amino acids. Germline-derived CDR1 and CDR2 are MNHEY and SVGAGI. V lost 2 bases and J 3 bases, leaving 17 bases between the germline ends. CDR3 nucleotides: TGTGCCAGCAGTTACCGACAGTTTTCCTGGCACTACGAGCAGTACTTC. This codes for CASSYRQFSWHYEQYF.

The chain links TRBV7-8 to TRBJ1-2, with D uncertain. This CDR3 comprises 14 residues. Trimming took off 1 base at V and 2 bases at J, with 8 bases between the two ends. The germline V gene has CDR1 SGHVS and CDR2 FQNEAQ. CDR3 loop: CASSLGSANYGYTF. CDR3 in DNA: TGTGCCAGCAGCTTAGGGTCAGCAAACTATGGCTACACCTTC. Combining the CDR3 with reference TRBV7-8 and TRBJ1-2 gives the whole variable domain GAGVSQSPRYKVAKRGQDVALRCDPISGHVSLFWYQQALGQGPEFLTYFQNEAQLDKSGLPSDRFFAERPEGSVSTLKIQRTQQEDSAVYLCASSLGSANYGYTFGSGTRLTVV.

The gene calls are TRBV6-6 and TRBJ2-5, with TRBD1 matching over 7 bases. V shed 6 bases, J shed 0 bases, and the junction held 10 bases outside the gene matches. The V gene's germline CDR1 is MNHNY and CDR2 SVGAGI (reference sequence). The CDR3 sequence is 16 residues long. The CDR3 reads CASSHRWGQYQETQYF. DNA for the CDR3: TGTGCCAGCAGCCACAGGTGGGGACAGTACCAAGAGACCCAGTACTTC.

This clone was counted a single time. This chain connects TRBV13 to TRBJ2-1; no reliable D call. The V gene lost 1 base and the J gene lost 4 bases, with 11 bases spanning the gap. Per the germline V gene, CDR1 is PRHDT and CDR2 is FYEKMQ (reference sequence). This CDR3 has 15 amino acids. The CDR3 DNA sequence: TGTGCCAGCAGCTTAGAGGCAGGACCGTACAATGAGCAGTTCTTC. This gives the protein CASSLEAGPYNEQFF.

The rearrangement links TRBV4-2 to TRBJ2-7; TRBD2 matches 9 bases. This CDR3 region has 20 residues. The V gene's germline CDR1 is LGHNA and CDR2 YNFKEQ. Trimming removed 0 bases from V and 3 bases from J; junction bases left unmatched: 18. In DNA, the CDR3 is TGTGCCAGCAGCCAAGATCTAAACAGCGGGGGGACTCCTACGTTCTACGAGCAGTACTTC. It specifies CASSQDLNSGGTPTFYEQYF.

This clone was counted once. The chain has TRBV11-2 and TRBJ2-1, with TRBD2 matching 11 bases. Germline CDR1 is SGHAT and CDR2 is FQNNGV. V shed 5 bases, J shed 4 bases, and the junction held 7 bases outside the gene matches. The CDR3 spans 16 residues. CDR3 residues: CASSVDGTSGYNEQFF. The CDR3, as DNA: TGTGCCAGCAGCGTGGATGGGACTAGCGGTTACAATGAGCAGTTCTTC.

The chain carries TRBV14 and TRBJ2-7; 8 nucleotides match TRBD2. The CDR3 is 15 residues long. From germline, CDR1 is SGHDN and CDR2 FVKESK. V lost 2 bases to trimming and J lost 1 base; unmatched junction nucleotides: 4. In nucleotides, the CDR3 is TGTGCCAGCAGCCAATTAGCGGGGATGTCCTACGAGCAGTACTTC. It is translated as CASSQLAGMSYEQYF.

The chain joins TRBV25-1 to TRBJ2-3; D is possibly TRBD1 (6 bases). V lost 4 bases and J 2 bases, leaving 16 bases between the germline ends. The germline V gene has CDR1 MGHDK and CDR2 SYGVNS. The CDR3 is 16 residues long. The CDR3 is CASSGVRGWFTDTQYF. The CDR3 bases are TGTGCCAGCAGTGGGGTAAGGGGGTGGTTCACAGATACGCAGTATTTT.

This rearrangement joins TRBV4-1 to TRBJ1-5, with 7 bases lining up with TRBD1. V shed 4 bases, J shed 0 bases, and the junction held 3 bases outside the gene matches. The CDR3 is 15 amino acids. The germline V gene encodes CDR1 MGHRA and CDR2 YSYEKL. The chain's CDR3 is CASSPRQGSNQPQHF. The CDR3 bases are TGCGCCAGCAGCCCTCGACAGGGTAGCAATCAGCCCCAGCATTTT.

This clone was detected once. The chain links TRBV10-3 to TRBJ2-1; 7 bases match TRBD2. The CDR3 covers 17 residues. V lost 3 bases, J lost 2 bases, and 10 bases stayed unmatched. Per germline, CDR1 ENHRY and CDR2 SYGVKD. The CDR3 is CAISDLSGTTPYNEQFF. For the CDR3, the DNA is TGTGCCATCAGTGACCTCTCCGGGACTACCCCCTACAATGAGCAGTTCTTC.